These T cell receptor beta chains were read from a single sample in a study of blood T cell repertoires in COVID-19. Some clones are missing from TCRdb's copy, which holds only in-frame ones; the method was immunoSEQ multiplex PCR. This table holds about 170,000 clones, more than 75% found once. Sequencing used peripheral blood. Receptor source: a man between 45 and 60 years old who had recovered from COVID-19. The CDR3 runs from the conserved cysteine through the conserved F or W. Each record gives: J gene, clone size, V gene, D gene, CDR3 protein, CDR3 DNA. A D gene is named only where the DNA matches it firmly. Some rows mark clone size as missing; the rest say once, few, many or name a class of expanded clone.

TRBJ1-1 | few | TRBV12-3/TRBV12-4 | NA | CASSFRDTEAFF | TGTGCCAGCAGTTTCAGGGACACTGAAGCTTTCTTT
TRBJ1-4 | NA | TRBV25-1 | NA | CASSALGAGRGEKLFF | TGTGCCAGCAGTGCCTTAGGGGCAGGGAGGGGCGAAAAACTGTTTTTT
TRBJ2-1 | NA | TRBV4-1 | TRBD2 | CASSQGNGLAAYNEQFF | TGCGCCAGCAGCCAAGGAAATGGACTAGCGGCCTACAATGAGCAGTTCTTC
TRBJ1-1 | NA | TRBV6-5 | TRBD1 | CASSPGTGMNTEAFF | TGTGCCAGCAGTCCCGGGACAGGGATGAACACTGAAGCTTTCTTT
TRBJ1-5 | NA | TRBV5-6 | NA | CASSPGYSNQPQHF | TGTGCCAGCAGCCCCGGTTATAGCAATCAGCCCCAGCATTTT
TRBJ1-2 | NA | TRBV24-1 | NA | CATSSSWTANYGYTF | TGTGCCACCAGTTCCTCTTGGACAGCTAACTATGGCTACACCTTC
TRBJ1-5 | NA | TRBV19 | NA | CASSIQGGKGQPQHF | TGTGCCAGTAGTATCCAGGGCGGGAAGGGTCAGCCCCAGCATTTT
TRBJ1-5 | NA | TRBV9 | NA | CASSVGHDSNQPQHF | TGTGCCAGCAGCGTGGGACACGATAGCAATCAGCCCCAGCATTTT
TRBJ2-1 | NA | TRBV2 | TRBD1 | CASRDRGRNEQFF | TGTGCCAGCAGGGACAGGGGGCGGAATGAGCAGTTCTTC
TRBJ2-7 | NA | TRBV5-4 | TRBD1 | CASSADRVSYEQYF | TGTGCCAGCAGCGCGGACAGGGTCTCCTACGAGCAGTACTTC
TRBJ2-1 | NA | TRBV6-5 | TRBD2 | CASSYVGGIRNEQFF | TGTGCCAGCAGTTACGTGGGAGGGATACGGAATGAGCAGTTCTTC
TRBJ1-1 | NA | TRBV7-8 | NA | CASSLALHTGYGTEAFF | TGTGCCAGCAGCTTAGCACTTCATACAGGGTACGGCACTGAAGCTTTCTTT
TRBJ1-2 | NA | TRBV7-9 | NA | CASSLDRLDGYTF | TGTGCCAGCAGCCTTGACAGGCTCGATGGCTACACCTTC
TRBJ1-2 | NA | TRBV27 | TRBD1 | CASSYKGAGYGYTF | TGTGCCAGCAGTTATAAGGGGGCAGGCTATGGCTACACCTTC
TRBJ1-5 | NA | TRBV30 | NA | CAWNFRGGNQPQHF | TGTGCCTGGAATTTCCGGGGGGGAAATCAGCCCCAGCATTTT
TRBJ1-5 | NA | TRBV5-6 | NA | CASSLAGEGGNQPQHF | TGTGCCAGCAGCTTGGCAGGGGAAGGGGGCAATCAGCCCCAGCATTTT
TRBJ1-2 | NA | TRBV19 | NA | CASSGPGGTGGYTF | TGTGCCAGTTCAGGACCCGGGGGAACCGGTGGCTACACCTTC
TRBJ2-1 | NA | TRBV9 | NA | CASSVGLGDEQFF | TGTGCCAGCAGCGTAGGACTCGGCGATGAGCAGTTCTTC
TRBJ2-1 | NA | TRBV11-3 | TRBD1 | CASSGTGGKEQFF | TGTGCCAGCAGCGGGACAGGGGGCAAGGAGCAGTTCTTC
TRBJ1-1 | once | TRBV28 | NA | CASSSGLGTEAFF | TGTGCCAGCAGTTCAGGGTTAGGCACTGAAGCTTTCTTT
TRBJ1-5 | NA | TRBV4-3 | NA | CASSQDQVQPQHF | TGCGCCAGCAGCCAAGATCAGGTTCAGCCCCAGCATTTT
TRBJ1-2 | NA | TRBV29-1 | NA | CSVETAEEFANYGYTF | TGCAGCGTTGAGACGGCGGAAGAATTCGCTAACTATGGCTACACCTTC
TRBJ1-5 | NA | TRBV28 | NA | CASAGGMSQPQHF | TGTGCCAGTGCCGGGGGGATGAGTCAGCCCCAGCATTTT
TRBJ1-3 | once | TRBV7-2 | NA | CASRGSRTLISGNTIYF | TGTGCCAGCAGAGGTTCCCGGACACTAATCTCTGGAAACACCATATATTTT
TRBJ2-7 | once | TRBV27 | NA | CASSLNRVTYEQYF | TGTGCCAGCAGTTTAAACAGGGTTACCTACGAGCAGTACTTC
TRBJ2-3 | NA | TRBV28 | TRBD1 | CASSPPGQGTDTQYF | TGTGCCAGCAGTCCCCCGGGACAGGGGACAGATACGCAGTATTTT
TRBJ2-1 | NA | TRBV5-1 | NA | CASSWTFNNEQFF | TGCGCCAGCAGCTGGACTTTCAACAATGAGCAGTTCTTC
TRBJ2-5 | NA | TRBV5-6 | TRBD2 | CASSLVPLAGGGETQYF | TGTGCCAGCAGCTTGGTTCCCCTAGCGGGAGGGGGCGAGACCCAGTACTTC
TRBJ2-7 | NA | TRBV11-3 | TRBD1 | CASSPTGSYEQYF | TGTGCCAGCAGTCCGACAGGGTCCTACGAGCAGTACTTC
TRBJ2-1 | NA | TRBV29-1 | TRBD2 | CSAGLVGENEQFF | TGCAGCGCTGGACTAGTAGGAGAGAATGAGCAGTTCTTC
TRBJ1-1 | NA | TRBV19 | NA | CASNVAGLGGTEAFF | TGTGCCAGTAATGTGGCAGGGCTAGGAGGGACTGAAGCTTTCTTT
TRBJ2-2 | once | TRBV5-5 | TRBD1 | CASSAKQGDTGELFF | TGTGCCAGCAGCGCTAAACAGGGGGACACCGGGGAGCTGTTTTTT
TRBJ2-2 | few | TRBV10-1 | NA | CASMGPGWEANTGELFF | TGCGCCAGCATGGGACCAGGCTGGGAGGCGAACACCGGGGAGCTGTTTTTT
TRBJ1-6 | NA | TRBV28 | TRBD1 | CASSLLTPEPTGPGRTYNSPLHF | TGTGCCAGCAGTTTACTTACCCCCGAACCGACAGGGCCGGGGAGAACCTATAATTCACCCCTCCACTTT
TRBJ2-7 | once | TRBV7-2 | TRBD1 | CASSPTKGQGTYEQYF | TGTGCCAGCAGCCCAACCAAAGGACAGGGAACCTACGAGCAGTACTTC
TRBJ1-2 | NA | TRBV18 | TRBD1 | CASSPGQGFYGYTF | TGTGCCAGCTCACCTGGACAGGGTTTCTATGGCTACACCTTC
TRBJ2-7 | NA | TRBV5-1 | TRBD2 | CASSPRLAASSYEQYF | TGCGCCAGCAGCCCTCGACTAGCGGCCAGCTCCTACGAGCAGTACTTC
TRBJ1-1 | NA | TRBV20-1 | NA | CSARLNTEAFF | TGCAGTGCTCGGTTGAACACTGAAGCTTTCTTT
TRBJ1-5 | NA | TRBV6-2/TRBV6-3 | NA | CASSRDNSNQPQHF | TGTGCCAGCAGCCGAGACAACAGCAATCAGCCCCAGCATTTT
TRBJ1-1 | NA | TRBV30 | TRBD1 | CAWRYRGNTEAFF | TGTGCCTGGAGGTACAGGGGGAACACTGAAGCTTTCTTT
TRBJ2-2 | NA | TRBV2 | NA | CASKMASATGELFF | TGTGCCAGCAAGATGGCTAGCGCCACCGGGGAGCTGTTTTTT
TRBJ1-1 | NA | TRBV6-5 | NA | CASSYSGQGRGEAFF | TGTGCCAGCAGTTACTCGGGGCAGGGGAGAGGTGAAGCTTTCTTT
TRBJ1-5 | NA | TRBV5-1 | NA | CASSLVSRTAQNQPQHF | TGCGCCAGCAGCTTGGTTTCCCGGACAGCCCAGAATCAGCCCCAGCATTTT
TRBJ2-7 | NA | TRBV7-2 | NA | CASSERPQGNEQYF | TGTGCCAGCAGCGAGAGACCACAGGGAAACGAGCAGTACTTC
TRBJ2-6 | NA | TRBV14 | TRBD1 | CASSRQGVWFSGANVLTF | TGTGCCAGCAGTCGACAGGGGGTGTGGTTCTCTGGGGCCAACGTCCTGACTTTC
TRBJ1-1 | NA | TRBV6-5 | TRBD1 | CASRGTGVNTEAFF | TGTGCCAGCAGGGGGACAGGGGTGAACACTGAAGCTTTCTTT
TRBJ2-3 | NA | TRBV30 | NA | CAWSVLHGGLTDTQYF | TGTGCCTGGAGTGTACTACACGGCGGATTGACAGATACGCAGTATTTT
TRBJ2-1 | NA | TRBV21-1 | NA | CASSKGTPYNEQFF | TGTGCCAGCAGCAAAGGAACTCCCTACAATGAGCAGTTCTTC
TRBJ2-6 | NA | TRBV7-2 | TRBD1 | CASGTTGGAGGANVLTF | TGTGCCAGCGGAACCACAGGGGGCGCTGGTGGGGCCAACGTCCTGACTTTC
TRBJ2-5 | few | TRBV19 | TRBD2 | CASSAQAGGPQETQYF | TGTGCCAGTAGTGCCCAGGCGGGGGGCCCGCAAGAGACCCAGTACTTC
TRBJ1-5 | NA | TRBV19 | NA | CASSYEHNQPQHF | TGTGCCAGTAGCTATGAGCACAATCAGCCCCAGCATTTT
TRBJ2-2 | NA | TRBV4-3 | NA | CASSQDPRGSTGELFF | TGCGCCAGCAGCCAAGATCCTCGGGGGAGCACCGGGGAGCTGTTTTTT
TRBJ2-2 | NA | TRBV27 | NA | CASGGTGELFF | TGTGCCAGCGGAGGTACCGGGGAGCTGTTTTTT